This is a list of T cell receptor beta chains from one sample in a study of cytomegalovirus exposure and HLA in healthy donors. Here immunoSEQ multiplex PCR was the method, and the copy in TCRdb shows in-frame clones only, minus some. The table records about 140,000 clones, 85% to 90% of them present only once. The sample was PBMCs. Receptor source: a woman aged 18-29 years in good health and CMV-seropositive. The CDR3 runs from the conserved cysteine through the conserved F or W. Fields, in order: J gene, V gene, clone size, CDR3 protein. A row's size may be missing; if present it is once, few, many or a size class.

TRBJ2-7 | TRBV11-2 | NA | CASSSRTVTSYEQYF
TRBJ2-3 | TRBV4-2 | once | CASSQGYRGGPDTQYF
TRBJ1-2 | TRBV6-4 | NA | CASRKENRGGYTF
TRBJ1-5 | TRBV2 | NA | CASSEGQGISNQPQHF
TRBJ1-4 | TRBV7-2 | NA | CATAWGGKLFF
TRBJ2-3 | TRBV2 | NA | CASSLTSGGASAGTDTQYF
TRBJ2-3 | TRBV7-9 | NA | CASSQADTQYF
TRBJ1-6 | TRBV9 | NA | CASSLAGSQNSPLHF
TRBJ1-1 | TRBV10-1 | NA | CASSESGGTGAFIYTEAFF
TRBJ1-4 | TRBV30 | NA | CAWSVTGGSANEKLFF
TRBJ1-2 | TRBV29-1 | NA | CSVEGWGEKLSGYTF
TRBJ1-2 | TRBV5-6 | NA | CASSSNLEGAYGYTF
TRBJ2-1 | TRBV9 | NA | CASSALGLAGGHEQFF
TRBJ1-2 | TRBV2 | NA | CASSERPWGKPNYGYTF
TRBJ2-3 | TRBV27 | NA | CASSPLAGGPTDTQYF
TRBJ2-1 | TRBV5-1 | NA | CASSPDPPGTGRNEQFF
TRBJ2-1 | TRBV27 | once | CASSSLDRGTVF
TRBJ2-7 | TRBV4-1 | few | CASSQSLGLAAYEQYF
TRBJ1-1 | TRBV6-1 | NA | CASKDNFYSEAFF
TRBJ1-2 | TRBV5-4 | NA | CASTQDRFLNYGYTF
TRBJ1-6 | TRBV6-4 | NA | CASSVSSTGGSPLHF
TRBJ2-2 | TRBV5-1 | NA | CASSLERPTGELFF
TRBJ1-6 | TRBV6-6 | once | CASSFNRGLDSPLHF
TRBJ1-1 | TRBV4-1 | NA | CASSQEGRGWNTEAFF
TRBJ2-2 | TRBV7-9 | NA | CANEWRPANTGELFF
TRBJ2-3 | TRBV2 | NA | CASSAAGRGTDTQYF
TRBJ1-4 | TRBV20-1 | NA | CSAFDEKLFF
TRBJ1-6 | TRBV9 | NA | CAPSTVQGNSPLHF
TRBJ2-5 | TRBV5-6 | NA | CASSAGETQYF
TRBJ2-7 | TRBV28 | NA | CASRDDRPIPSYEQYF
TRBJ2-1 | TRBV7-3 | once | CASSFSLPPSSYNEQFF
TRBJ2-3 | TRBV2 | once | CASSDPDTQYF
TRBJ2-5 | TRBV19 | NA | CASRADRGTQYF
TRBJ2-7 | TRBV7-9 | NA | CASSGTSVYEQYF
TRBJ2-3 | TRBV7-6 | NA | CASSLAAGQGVDTQYF
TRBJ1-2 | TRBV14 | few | CASSQAGSTLYGYTF
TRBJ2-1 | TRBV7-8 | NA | CASSPGGLASNEQFF
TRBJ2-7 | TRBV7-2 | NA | CASSLIPYEQYF
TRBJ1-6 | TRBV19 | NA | CASELGGNSPLHF
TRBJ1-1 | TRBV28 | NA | CASSLGTGGPTEAFF
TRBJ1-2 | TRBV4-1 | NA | CASSPQTGPNYGYTF
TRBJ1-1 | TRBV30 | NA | CAWSRTWNTEAFF
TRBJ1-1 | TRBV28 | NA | CAIETPLGAEAFF
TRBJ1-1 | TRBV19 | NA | CASSTLQGLGTEAFF
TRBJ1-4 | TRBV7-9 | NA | CASSLGGWQGEKNEKLFF
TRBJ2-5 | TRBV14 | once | CASSQDWGIETQYF
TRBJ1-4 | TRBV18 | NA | CASSRRVENEKLFF
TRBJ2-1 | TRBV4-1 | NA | CASSQGRAYDSYNEQFF
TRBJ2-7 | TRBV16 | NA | CASSPGGYEQYF
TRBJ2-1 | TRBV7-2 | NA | CASRETSGSYNEQFF
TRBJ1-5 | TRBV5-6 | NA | CASSLRRDSNQPQHF
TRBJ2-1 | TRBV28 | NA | CASSSTGTATYEQFF